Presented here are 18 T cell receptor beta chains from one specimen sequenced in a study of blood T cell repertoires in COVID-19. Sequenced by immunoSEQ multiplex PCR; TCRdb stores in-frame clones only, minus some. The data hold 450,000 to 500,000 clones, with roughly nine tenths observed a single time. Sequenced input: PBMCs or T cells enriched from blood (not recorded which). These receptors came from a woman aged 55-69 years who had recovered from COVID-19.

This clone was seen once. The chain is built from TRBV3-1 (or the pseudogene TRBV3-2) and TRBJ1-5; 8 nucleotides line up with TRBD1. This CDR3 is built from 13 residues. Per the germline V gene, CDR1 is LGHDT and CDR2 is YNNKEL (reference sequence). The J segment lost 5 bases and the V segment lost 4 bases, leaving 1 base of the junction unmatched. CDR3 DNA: TGTGCCAGCAGCCTACAGGGGGATCAGCCCCAGCATTTT. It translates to CASSLQGDQPQHF.

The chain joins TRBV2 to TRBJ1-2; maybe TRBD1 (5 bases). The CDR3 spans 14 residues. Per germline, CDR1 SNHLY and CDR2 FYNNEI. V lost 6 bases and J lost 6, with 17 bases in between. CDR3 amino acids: CASRERWQGNGYTF. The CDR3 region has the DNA TGTGCCAGCAGGGAGAGGTGGCAGGGAAATGGCTACACCTTC.

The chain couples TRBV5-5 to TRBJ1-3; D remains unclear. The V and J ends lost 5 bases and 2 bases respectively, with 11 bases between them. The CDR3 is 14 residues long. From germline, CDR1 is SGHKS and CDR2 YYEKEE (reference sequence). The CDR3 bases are TGTGCCAGCAGTTCCTGGCAGGCTGGAAACACCATATATTTT. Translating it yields CASSSWQAGNTIYF.

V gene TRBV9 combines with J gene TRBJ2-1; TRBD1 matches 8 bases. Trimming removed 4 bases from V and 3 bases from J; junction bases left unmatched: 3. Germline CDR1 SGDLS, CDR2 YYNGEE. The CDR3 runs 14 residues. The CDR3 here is CASSSGQGYNEQFF. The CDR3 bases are TGTGCCAGCAGCTCAGGACAGGGCTACAATGAGCAGTTCTTC.

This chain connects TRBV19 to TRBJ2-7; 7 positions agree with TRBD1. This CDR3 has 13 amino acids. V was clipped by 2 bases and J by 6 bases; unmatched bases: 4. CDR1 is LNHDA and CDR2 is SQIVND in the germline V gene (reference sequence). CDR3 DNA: TGTGCCAGTAGTATAAGAGGGGGCAGCGAGCAGTACTTC. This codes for CASSIRGGSEQYF. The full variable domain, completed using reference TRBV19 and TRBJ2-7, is DGGITQSPKYLFRKEGQNVTLSCEQNLNHDAMYWYRQDPGQGLRLIYYSQIVNDFQKGDIAEGYSVSREKKESFPLTVTSAQKNPTAFYLCASSIRGGSEQYFGPGTRLTVT.

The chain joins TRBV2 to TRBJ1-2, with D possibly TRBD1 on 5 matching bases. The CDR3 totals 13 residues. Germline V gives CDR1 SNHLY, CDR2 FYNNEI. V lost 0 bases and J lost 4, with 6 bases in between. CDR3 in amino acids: CASSEATGYGYTF. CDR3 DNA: TGTGCCAGCAGTGAAGCTACAGGCTATGGCTACACCTTC.

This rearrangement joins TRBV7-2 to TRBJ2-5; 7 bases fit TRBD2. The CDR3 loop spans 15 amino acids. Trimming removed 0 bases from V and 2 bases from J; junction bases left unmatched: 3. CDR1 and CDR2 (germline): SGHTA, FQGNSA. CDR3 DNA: TGTGCCAGCAGCTTAGCTAGGACTAGTCAAGAGACCCAGTACTTC. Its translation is CASSLARTSQETQYF.

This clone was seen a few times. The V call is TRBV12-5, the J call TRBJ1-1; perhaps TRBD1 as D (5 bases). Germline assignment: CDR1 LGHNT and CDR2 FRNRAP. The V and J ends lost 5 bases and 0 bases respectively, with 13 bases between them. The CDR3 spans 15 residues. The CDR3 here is CASGKRGSMNTEAFF. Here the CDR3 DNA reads TGTGCTAGTGGTAAAAGGGGCAGTATGAACACTGAAGCTTTCTTT. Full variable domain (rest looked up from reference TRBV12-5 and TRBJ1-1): DARVTQTPRHKVTEMGQEVTMRCQPILGHNTVFWYRQTMMQGLELLAYFRNRAPLDDSGMPKDRFSAEMPDATLATLKIQPSEPRDSAVYFCASGKRGSMNTEAFFGQGTRLTVV.

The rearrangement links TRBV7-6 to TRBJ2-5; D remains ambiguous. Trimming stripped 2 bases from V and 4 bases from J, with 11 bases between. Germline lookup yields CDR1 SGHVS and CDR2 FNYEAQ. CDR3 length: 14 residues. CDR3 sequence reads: CASSLSPGSETQYF. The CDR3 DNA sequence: TGTGCCAGCAGCTTAAGTCCCGGGTCAGAGACCCAGTACTTC.

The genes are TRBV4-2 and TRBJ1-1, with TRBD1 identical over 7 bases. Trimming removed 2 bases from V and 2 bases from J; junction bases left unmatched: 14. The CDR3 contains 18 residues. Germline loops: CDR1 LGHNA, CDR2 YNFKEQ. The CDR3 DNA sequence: TGTGCCAGCAGCCAATCCCAGGGGGTTCGGTACCTAAACACTGAAGCTTTCTTT. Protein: CASSQSQGVRYLNTEAFF.

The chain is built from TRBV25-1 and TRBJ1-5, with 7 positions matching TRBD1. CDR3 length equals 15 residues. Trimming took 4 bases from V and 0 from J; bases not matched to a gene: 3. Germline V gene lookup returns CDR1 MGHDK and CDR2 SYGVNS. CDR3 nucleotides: TGTGCCAGCAGTGGCGACAGGGATAGCAATCAGCCCCAGCATTTT. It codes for CASSGDRDSNQPQHF. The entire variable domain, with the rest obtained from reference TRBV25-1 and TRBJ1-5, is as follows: EADIYQTPRYLVIGTGKKITLECSQTMGHDKMYWYQQDPGMELHLIHYSYGVNSTEKGDLSSESTVSRIRTEHFPLTLESARPSHTSQYLCASSGDRDSNQPQHFGDGTRLSIL.

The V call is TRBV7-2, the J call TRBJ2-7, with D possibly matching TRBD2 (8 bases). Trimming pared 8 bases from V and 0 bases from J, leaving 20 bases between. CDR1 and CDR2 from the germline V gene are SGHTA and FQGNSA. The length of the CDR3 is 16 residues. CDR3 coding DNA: TGTGCCAGCCCACCGGGGGGGACAGACAGCTCCTACGAGCAGTACGTC. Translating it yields CASPPGGTDSSYEQYV.

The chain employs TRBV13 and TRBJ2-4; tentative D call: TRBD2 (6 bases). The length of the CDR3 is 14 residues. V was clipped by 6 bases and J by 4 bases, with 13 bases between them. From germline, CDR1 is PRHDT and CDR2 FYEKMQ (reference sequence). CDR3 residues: CASRGRRGKNIQYF. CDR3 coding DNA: TGTGCCAGCAGGGGCCGGAGGGGTAAAAACATTCAGTACTTC. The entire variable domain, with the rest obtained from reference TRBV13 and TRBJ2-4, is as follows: AAGVIQSPRHLIKEKRETATLKCYPIPRHDTVYWYQQGPGQDPQFLISFYEKMQSDKGSIPDRFSAQQFSDYHSELNMSSLELGDSALYFCASRGRRGKNIQYFGAGTRLSVL.

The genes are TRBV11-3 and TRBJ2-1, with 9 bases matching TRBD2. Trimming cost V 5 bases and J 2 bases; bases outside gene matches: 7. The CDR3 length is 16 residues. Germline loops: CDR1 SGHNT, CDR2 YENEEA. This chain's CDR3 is CASSPILAGTYNEQFF. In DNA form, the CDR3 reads TGTGCCAGCAGCCCCATTCTAGCGGGGACCTACAATGAGCAGTTCTTC.

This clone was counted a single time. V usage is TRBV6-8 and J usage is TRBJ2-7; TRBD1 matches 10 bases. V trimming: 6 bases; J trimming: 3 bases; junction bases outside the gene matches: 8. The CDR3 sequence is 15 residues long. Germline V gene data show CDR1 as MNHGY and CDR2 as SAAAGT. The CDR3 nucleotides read TGTGCCAGCAGCGACGAGGGACAGGGGAACTACGAGCAGTACTTC. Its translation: CASSDEGQGNYEQYF.

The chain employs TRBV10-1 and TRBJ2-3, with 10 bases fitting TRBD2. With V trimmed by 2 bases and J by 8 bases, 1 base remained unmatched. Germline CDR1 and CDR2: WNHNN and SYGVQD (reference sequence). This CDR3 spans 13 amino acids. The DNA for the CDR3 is TGCGCCAGCAGTGAGCTAGCGGGGGTTACGCAGTATTTT. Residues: CASSELAGVTQYF.

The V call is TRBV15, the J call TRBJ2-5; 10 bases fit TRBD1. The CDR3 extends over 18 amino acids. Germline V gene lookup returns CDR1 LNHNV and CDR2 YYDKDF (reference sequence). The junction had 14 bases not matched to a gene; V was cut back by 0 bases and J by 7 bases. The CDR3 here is CATSRDHPGQGIGVTQYF. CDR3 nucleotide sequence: TGTGCCACCAGCAGAGATCACCCGGGACAGGGGATAGGAGTGACCCAGTACTTC.

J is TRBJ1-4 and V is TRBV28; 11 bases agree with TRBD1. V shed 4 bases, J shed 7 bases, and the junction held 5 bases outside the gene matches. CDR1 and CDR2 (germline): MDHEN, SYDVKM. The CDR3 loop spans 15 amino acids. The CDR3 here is CASSSHGTGGEKLFF. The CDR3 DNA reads TGTGCCAGCAGTTCCCACGGGACAGGGGGTGAAAAACTGTTTTTT.